Here is one TCR beta chain with its context. These data are taken from a study of T cells after yellow fever vaccination. One entry per CDR3 protein, called by TCRdb with MiXCR from the 5' RACE reads. The sample includes about 160,000 distinct CDR3 sequences, almost 7% of them seen just once. J lost 4 bases, V lost 3 bases, and 7 bases had no gene match. Germline CDR1 reads SGHTA; CDR2 reads FQGNSA. This CDR3 has 16 residues. The chain joins TRBV7-2 to TRBJ2-3; 10 bases are shared with TRBD1. Sequenced material: CD4+ T cells sorted from PBMCs, taken more than 4 days after the first yellow fever vaccination. The TCR sequence derives from a man aged 18 to 30 who received the YFV17D yellow fever vaccine. The CDR3 reads CASSFLTGGLPDTQYF. In DNA form, the CDR3 reads TGTGCCAGCAGCTTTTTGACAGGGGGCCTTCCAGATACGCAGTATTTT.